This T cell receptor (beta chain) came from a study of OX40 agonist ivuxolimab in advanced cancers. Overall study: Patients received intravenous ivuxolimab every 2 weeks at 0.01 to 10 mg/kg. Partial responses were achieved by three patients, one with hepatocellular carcinoma and two with cutaneous melanoma.

This clone was picked up one time. Its antigen is not identified. The study's findings and limits: Antigen targets of the expanded peripheral T cells went undetermined.

The repertoire was sequenced with immunoSEQ multiplex PCR; TCRdb's copy has only in-frame clones and lacks some. The data show over 30,000 clones, roughly four fifths seen once. At baseline, cycle 4 day 1, and cycle 7 day 1, blood was sampled. J was trimmed by 4 bases and V by 5 bases; bases with no gene match: 8. The CDR3 consists of 17 residues. Germline assignment: CDR1 SGHVS and CDR2 FQNEAQ. The clonotype was recovered from an adult with an advanced solid tumor such as melanoma, head and neck, liver or kidney cancer. The V and J genes are TRBV7-8 and TRBJ2-1, with TRBD2 identical over 13 bases. This sample comprised CD4+ or CD8+ T cells sorted from blood, obtained in a trial of the OX40 agonist ivuxolimab. The CDR3 DNA reads as TGTGCCAGCAGCCCAGGGACTAGCGGGACCAGATACAATGAGCAGTTCTTC. Protein: CASSPGTSGTRYNEQFF.